This TCR delta chain was identified during a study of gamma-delta T cells after stem cell transplantation listed by TCRdb under 2016. A remark on this clone: The antigen it recognizes is unknown. No base quality values were provided; no much bigger clone lies one nucleotide off.

Including the terminal cysteine and phenylalanine, the CDR3 comprises 15 residues. Just CDR3 DNA is preserved here, 45 bases in frame from base 1. Relative to germline, V is missing 3 bases and J is missing 8 bases, with 8 bases of the junction outside any gene match. CDR1 and CDR2 are drawn from the germline V gene: GEAIGNYY, EKD. Library preparation used RT-PCR. The sequencing machine was an Illumina MiSeq. For TCRdb, the public reads were processed anew by CATT, and duplicate DNA sequences were folded into one row. This sample lists about 4,600 delta-chain clones; around 2% were detected once. Together, the top ten hold about 29% of the sample.

The sequenced material came from gamma-delta T cells. This chain joins TRDV2 to TRDJ1; 13 nucleotides in the junction match TRDD3. The sequence was obtained from a human donor. It is not recorded whose cells these are; they may come from a transplant donor. The encoded CDR3 is CACDAVLGDTEKLIF. The DNA sequence is TGTGCCTGTGACGCCGTACTGGGGGATACGGAGAAACTCATCTTT.